Included here is one TCR beta chain sequence, with context. Its antigen remains unknown. Deletions cut 5 bases from V and 3 bases from J, with 8 bases between. CDR3 size: 12 residues. CDR1 and CDR2 (germline): GTSNPN, SVGIG (reference sequence). This specimen belongs to a study of cytomegalovirus exposure and HLA in healthy donors. Notes on the study in general: The authors confirmed in vitro that a few CMV-associated chains were specific for CMV antigens. The tendency of first-cohort TCR clusters to co-occur in the 120 validation repertoires was identified by a subsequent analysis. The investigators catalogued 180 or so TCR beta chains as cytomegalovirus-associated.

Separation from the roughly 690-subject first cohort characterized the roughly 120-subject validation cohort, to which the donors belonged. The data were produced by immunoSEQ multiplex PCR, yet TCRdb's version contains in-frame clones alone and is incomplete. The table shows about 170,000 clones, with 90% to 97% occurring only once. This sequence was found in a woman aged 18-35 years in good health and CMV-seronegative. The sequenced sample was PBMCs. The chain uses TRBV30 and TRBJ1-5; weak D call: TRBD1 (5 bases). The CDR3, as DNA: TGTGCCTGGTCAGGGATCAATCAGCCCCAGCATTTT. Residues: CAWSGINQPQHF.